Following are 32 T cell receptor beta chains from one sample sequenced in a study of cytomegalovirus exposure and HLA in healthy donors. The PCR made use of 60 Vbeta and 13 Jbeta primers. Here immunoSEQ multiplex PCR was the method, and the copy in TCRdb shows in-frame clones only, minus some. The sample carries some 140,000 clones, around 80% recorded once. The sample comprised PBMCs. The origin of the receptors is a man aged 30 to 45 in good health and CMV-seronegative.

This clone turned up a few times. The genes are TRBV7-9 and TRBJ1-4, with 10 bases that match TRBD1. This CDR3 contains 14 residues. The V gene end was trimmed by 4 bases and the J gene end by 8 bases; junction bases not matched to a gene: 4. Germline CDR1 and CDR2: SEHNR and FQNEAQ (reference sequence). The chain's CDR3 is CASSWGQGREKLFF. The CDR3 nucleotides read TGTGCCAGCAGCTGGGGACAGGGGAGGGAAAAACTGTTTTTT.

The rearrangement uses TRBV28 and TRBJ1-2; 9 nucleotides line up with TRBD1. The junction had 7 bases not matched to a gene; V was cut back by 5 bases and J by 6 bases. Germline CDR1 reads MDHEN; CDR2 reads SYDVKM. The CDR3 is 14 amino acids. In DNA form, the CDR3 reads TGTGCCAGCAGTCCGGGGGACAGGGAGGATGGCTACACCTTC. Translation: CASSPGDREDGYTF.

In the case of this clone: At one end the junction does not follow the germline gene, possibly because of a read error. V gene TRBV7-9 combines with J gene TRBJ1-5; 12 bases are shared with TRBD1. This CDR3 is 16 amino acids long. Germline CDR1 and CDR2: SEHNR and FQNEAQ (reference sequence). The DNA of the CDR3 is TGTTCCAGCAGCGTTGGGACAGGGGGCGAAAGTCAGCCCCAGCATTTT. Translating gives CSSSVGTGGESQPQHF.

The chain employs TRBV28 and TRBJ2-7, with D perhaps matching TRBD2 (5 bases). V was cut by 10 bases and J by 3 bases, with 19 bases left in between. Germline V gene data show CDR1 as MDHEN and CDR2 as SYDVKM. The CDR3 consists of 14 residues. CDR3 region: CATSTTPAYYEQYF. DNA of the CDR3: TGTGCCACTAGCACAACACCGGCATACTACGAGCAGTACTTC. The entire variable domain, with the rest obtained from reference TRBV28 and TRBJ2-7, is as follows: DVKVTQSSRYLVKRTGEKVFLECVQDMDHENMFWYRQDPGLGLRLIYFSYDVKMKEKGDIPEGYSVSREKKERFSLILESASTNQTSMYLCATSTTPAYYEQYFGPGTRLTVT.

The rearrangement links TRBV2 to TRBJ2-5; 9 nucleotides agree with TRBD1. This CDR3 comprises 16 residues. In germline, CDR1 is SNHLY, CDR2 FYNNEI. The V segment lost 1 base and the J segment 5 bases; nucleotides outside the gene matches: 8. CDR3 protein: CASSEEQGALGETQYF. The CDR3 DNA is TGTGCCAGCAGTGAAGAACAGGGGGCTTTGGGGGAGACCCAGTACTTC.

The V call is TRBV6-1, the J call TRBJ2-2; 9 positions agree with TRBD2. The CDR3 has 14 amino acids. The V and J ends lost 2 bases and 7 bases, in that order; junction bases with no gene match: 2. The germline V gene encodes CDR1 MNHNS and CDR2 SASEGT. CDR3 sequence: CASSEPSGVGELFF. In DNA form, the CDR3 reads TGTGCCAGCAGTGAACCTAGCGGGGTCGGGGAGCTGTTTTTT.

This sequence joins TRBV28 and TRBJ2-4, with 7 nucleotides matching TRBD2. The CDR3 consists of 15 residues. Germline-derived CDR1 and CDR2 are MDHEN and SYDVKM. V dropped 6 bases and J dropped 3; count of bases not matched to a gene: 8. CDR3 sequence (DNA): TGTGCCAGCAGCCCCGGGGGGTCAGGCAAAAACATTCAGTACTTC. This translates into CASSPGGSGKNIQYF.

The V call is TRBV2, the J call TRBJ2-1, with D maybe TRBD2 (6 bases). The CDR3 is 16 amino acids. V was cut by 6 bases and J by 0 bases, with 15 bases left in between. Germline V lookup: CDR1 SNHLY, CDR2 FYNNEI. The CDR3 protein is CASRGRLGPSYNEQFF. Written as DNA, the CDR3 is TGTGCCAGCAGGGGTAGACTAGGTCCCTCCTACAATGAGCAGTTCTTC.

V usage is TRBV29-1 and J usage is TRBJ2-7; possible D gene TRBD2, 5 bases. Looked up from germline, CDR1 is SQVTM and CDR2 is ANQGSEA. This CDR3 is built from 10 residues. The V end lost 6 bases, the J end lost 6 bases, and 9 bases lay between the germline ends. DNA for the CDR3: TGCAGCGTGAGAGGGCTCGAGCAGTACTTC. Residues: CSVRGLEQYF.

There are a few counts of this clone. The chain couples TRBV7-9 to TRBJ2-7; a possible D gene is TRBD2 (5 bases). Germline V lookup: CDR1 SEHNR, CDR2 FQNEAQ (reference sequence). CDR3 length: 13 residues. Trimming left V 5 bases short and J 4 bases short, with 12 bases between. The DNA for the CDR3 is TGTGCCAGCAGCGATGGACTGAAGTACGAGCAGTACTTC. Its protein product is CASSDGLKYEQYF.

The rearrangement joins TRBV30 to TRBJ2-1; D remains ambiguous. Trimming stripped 2 bases from V and 7 bases from J, with 12 bases between. The CDR3 extends over 13 amino acids. From germline, CDR1 is GTSNPN and CDR2 SVGIG (reference sequence). CDR3 in DNA: TGTGCCTGGAGTCTTACTCCTCGGAATGAGCAGTTCTTC. As protein: CAWSLTPRNEQFF.

The genes are TRBV29-1 and TRBJ2-5, with D unclear. Trimming shortened V by 0 bases and J by 2 bases, and 7 bases separated the two germline ends. The germline CDR1 and CDR2 sequences are SQVTM and ANQGSEA. The CDR3 length is 13 residues. The CDR3 DNA is TGCAGCGTTGAAGATTTACTACAAGAGACCCAGTACTTC. Protein product: CSVEDLLQETQYF.

V is TRBV14 and J is TRBJ1-1; D uncertain. Germline lookup yields CDR1 SGHDN and CDR2 FVKESK. This CDR3 region has 13 residues. V dropped 3 bases and J dropped 5 bases, with 10 bases sitting between them. CDR3 in amino acids: CASSHTRLTEAFF. The CDR3 DNA follows: TGTGCCAGCAGCCACACGCGATTGACTGAAGCTTTCTTT. The whole variable domain, filled in from reference TRBV14 and TRBJ1-1, reads EAGVTQFPSHSVIEKGQTVTLRCDPISGHDNLYWYRRVMGKEIKFLLHFVKESKQDESGMPNNRFLAERTGGTYSTLKVQPAELEDSGVYFCASSHTRLTEAFFGQGTRLTVV.

This rearrangement joins TRBV28 to TRBJ2-3, with TRBD1 matching 7 bases. The ends lost 5 bases at V and 6 bases at J; junction bases unmatched: 8. The CDR3 has 14 residues. CDR1 and CDR2 (germline): MDHEN, SYDVKM. CDR3 DNA: TGTGCCAGCAGTGGTCCGGGACAGCGCGATACGCAGTATTTT. Amino acid sequence: CASSGPGQRDTQYF.

This clone was seen only once. The same CDR3 can be traced to other DNA sequences in this sample. The chain is built from TRBV6-5 and TRBJ1-1; no clear D gene. This CDR3 has 13 amino acids. In germline, CDR1 is MNHEY, CDR2 SVGAGI. Trimming removed 6 bases at V and 3 bases at J, with 11 bases between. In DNA, the CDR3 is TGTGCCAGCAGCTATTTCGGGGACACTGAAGCTTTCTTT. It is translated as CASSYFGDTEAFF.

The gene calls are TRBV6-5 and TRBJ2-5; D perhaps matches TRBD2 (6 bases). The J call may be wrong; the DNA end is better matched by TRBJ2-7. The CDR3 has 15 amino acids. Germline V lookup: CDR1 MNHEY, CDR2 SVGAGI. In DNA, the CDR3 is TGTGCCAGCAGACGTGGACGGGGGAGCTCCTACGAGCAGTACTTC. Amino acids: CASRRGRGSSYEQYF.

The chain is built from TRBV5-1 and TRBJ2-1; 8 bases are a match to TRBD1. Germline V gives CDR1 SGHRS, CDR2 YFSETQ. This CDR3 has 17 amino acids. V was pared by 2 bases and J by 0 bases, with 7 bases of the junction left unmatched. CDR3 bases: TGCGCCAGCAGCTTCCCCAGGGGGCCGAGCTCCTACAATGAGCAGTTCTTC. The encoded protein is CASSFPRGPSSYNEQFF.

This clone was seen a few times. This chain uses TRBV30 with TRBJ2-7; D possibly corresponds to TRBD2 (5 bases). Between the trimmed V and J ends, which lost 8 bases and 1 base, there was a span of 15 bases. In germline, CDR1 is GTSNPN, CDR2 SVGIG (reference sequence). CDR3 length equals 13 residues. The CDR3 spells CAGSYRRSYEQYF. The CDR3 DNA reads as TGTGCCGGTTCATACCGGAGGTCCTACGAGCAGTACTTC.

The sample holds a few counts of this clone. V gene TRBV25-1 combines with J gene TRBJ2-7; possible D gene TRBD1, 5 bases. The CDR3 has 13 amino acids. V lost 5 bases, J lost 0 bases, and 8 bases lay in between. Germline loops: CDR1 MGHDK, CDR2 SYGVNS. The CDR3 loop reads CASSRQSSYEQYF. The CDR3 DNA is TGTGCCAGCAGTCGACAGAGCTCCTACGAGCAGTACTTC.

V gene TRBV27 combines with J gene TRBJ2-1; no reliable D call. From germline, CDR1 is MNHEY and CDR2 SMNVEV (reference sequence). V was shortened by 7 bases and J by 9 bases, with 10 bases between the two germline ends. The CDR3 has 11 residues. For the CDR3, the DNA is TGTGCCAGCACCTTCGGGTTTGAGCAGTTCTTC. Translating it yields CASTFGFEQFF.

This sequence joins TRBV28 and TRBJ1-2; TRBD1 agrees at 8 bases. The CDR3 totals 16 residues. V lost 4 bases, J lost 4 bases, and 11 bases stayed unmatched. Per the germline V gene, CDR1 is MDHEN and CDR2 is SYDVKM. For the CDR3, the DNA is TGTGCCAGCAGTTCCCACGGGACAGGAACTTTCTATGGCTACACCTTC. Translating it yields CASSSHGTGTFYGYTF.

In its sample, this clone was seen once. This rearrangement joins TRBV6-5 to TRBJ1-1; no firm D call. CDR1 and CDR2 (germline): MNHEY, SVGAGI. V shed 6 bases and J shed 7 bases, with 15 bases lying between them. The CDR3 loop spans 13 amino acids. This chain's CDR3 is CASRESTPIEAFF. For the CDR3, the DNA is TGTGCCAGCAGGGAATCGACACCTATTGAAGCTTTCTTT.

This clone was seen a single time. The chain joins TRBV10-3 to TRBJ1-2; D is undetermined. In germline, CDR1 is ENHRY, CDR2 SYGVKD. Deletions cut 6 bases from V and 3 bases from J, with 14 bases between. CDR3 length: 14 amino acids. The CDR3 protein is CAIRPRSSHYGYTF. The CDR3, as DNA: TGTGCCATCAGACCAAGGAGCAGCCACTATGGCTACACCTTC.

The chain couples TRBV6-6 to TRBJ2-7; TRBD1 matches 7 bases. This CDR3 is built from 13 residues. J was trimmed by 3 bases and V by 5 bases; bases with no gene match: 4. Germline-derived CDR1 and CDR2 are MNHNY and SVGAGI (reference sequence). Here the CDR3 DNA reads TGTGCCAGCAGTGGGACAGATCACTACGAGCAGTACTTC. Its translation: CASSGTDHYEQYF.

This rearrangement joins TRBV9 to TRBJ2-2; TRBD2 agrees at 7 bases. Per germline, CDR1 SGDLS and CDR2 YYNGEE. The CDR3 is 16 residues long. With 0 bases clipped from V and 6 bases from J, the junction kept 8 bases outside the gene matches. The CDR3 spells CASSVAGGRWAGELFF. CDR3 DNA sequence: TGTGCCAGCAGCGTAGCGGGCGGGAGATGGGCCGGGGAGCTGTTTTTT.

The gene calls are TRBV10-3 and TRBJ2-7; D not resolved. The CDR3 spans 14 residues. Trimming left V 6 bases short and J 1 base short, with 13 bases between. Germline-derived CDR1 and CDR2 are ENHRY and SYGVKD. The CDR3: CAISPGLTSYEQYF. The CDR3, as DNA: TGTGCCATCAGCCCTGGGCTCACTTCCTACGAGCAGTACTTC.

V usage is TRBV29-1 and J usage is TRBJ2-5, with D unresolved. V was pared by 3 bases and J by 0 bases, with 8 bases between. The CDR3 has 13 amino acids. The germline CDR1 and CDR2 sequences are SQVTM and ANQGSEA. CDR3 sequence (DNA): TGCAGCGTTGAGGTACAGTACCAAGAGACCCAGTACTTC. This sequence encodes CSVEVQYQETQYF.

The chain has TRBV18 and TRBJ2-1, with D perhaps TRBD1 (5 bases). This CDR3 region has 13 residues. V shed 3 bases and J shed 9 bases, with 12 bases lying between them. Germline loops: CDR1 KGHSH, CDR2 LQKENI. In DNA, the CDR3 is TGTGCCAGCTCACCGGACACTACTCCTGAGCAGTTCTTC. It codes for CASSPDTTPEQFF.

The J gene is TRBJ1-3, the V gene TRBV5-4, with no clear D. The CDR3 is made up of 16 amino acids. The V end was cut by 4 bases, the J end by 0 bases, with 14 bases between. The germline V gene encodes CDR1 SGHNT and CDR2 YYREEE (reference sequence). CDR3 sequence (DNA): TGTGCCAGCAGCCCCGAGCCCCGAACCTCTGGAAACACCATATATTTT. Translated: CASSPEPRTSGNTIYF.

CDR3 in amino acids: CASSREPVQGQAFF. CDR3 nucleotides: TGTGCCAGCTCTAGGGAGCCCGTTCAGGGGCAGGCTTTCTTT. The chain has TRBV18 and TRBJ1-1; possibly TRBD1 for D (6 bases). The CDR3 runs 14 residues. V was clipped by 6 bases and J by 11 bases, with 22 bases between them. The germline V gene has CDR1 KGHSH and CDR2 LQKENI.

The chain employs TRBV6-5 and TRBJ2-5, with D possibly TRBD2 on 6 matching bases. CDR1 is MNHEY, CDR2 SVGAGI, per germline. The CDR3 consists of 14 residues. V was pared by 0 bases and J by 11 bases, with 16 bases between. As DNA, the CDR3 is TGTGCCAGCAGTTACTCGGAGGGGCTGGGTGAGCAGTACTTC. As protein: CASSYSEGLGEQYF.

The CDR3 sequence is CASSVAREVYEQFF. The CDR3 coding sequence is TGTGCCAGCAGTGTAGCGCGGGAGGTTTATGAGCAGTTCTTC. The chain employs TRBV6-1 and TRBJ2-1; 8 nucleotides line up with TRBD2. The length of the CDR3 is 14 residues. The ends lost 4 bases at V and 8 bases at J; junction bases unmatched: 7. CDR1 and CDR2 (germline): MNHNS, SASEGT.